This T cell receptor beta chain was found in a study of multiple sclerosis patients with progressive multifocal leukoencephalopathy. CDR1 ENHRY and CDR2 SYGVKD come from the germline V gene. Trimming took off 8 bases at V and 5 bases at J, with 13 bases between the two ends. The CDR3 consists of 13 residues. Assay used: immunoSEQ multiplex PCR; TCRdb lists only in-frame clones, some missing. The sample holds fewer than 40,000 clones, around 92% seen once. Notes on the study in general: Preferential TRBV-TRBJ pairings or common gene usage were not detected at PML.

Concerning this clone itself: Antigen specificity is unknown.

Time point reported: before natalizumab initiation. Every listed patient previously received interferon beta; all PML patients were women. T0 blood was collected before the first natalizumab infusion. Sample: PBMCs. The receptor was isolated from a man aged 30-40 years with multiple sclerosis. The rearrangement links TRBV10-3 to TRBJ2-1; tentatively, D is TRBD2 (5 bases). This CDR3 reads CAIVESADNEQFF. In DNA form, the CDR3 reads TGTGCCATCGTCGAGTCAGCGGACAATGAGCAGTTCTTC.